The 10 T cell receptor beta chains presented below share a single source sample, sequenced in a study of human CD8 memory T cell subsets. Scientists made TCR beta libraries using UMI-labeled 5' RACE. TCRdb processed the 5' RACE reads again and assigns one entry to each CDR3 protein, with no DNA. With about 20,000 distinct CDR3 sequences in the sample, the ten largest clones hold about 5.4%. Sequenced sample: CD8+ T cells from PBMCs. These receptors were taken from a human donor in good health.

The CDR3: CASSPGEGTEAFF. The V and J genes are TRBV7-6 and TRBJ1-1. From germline, CDR1 is SGHVS and CDR2 FNYEAQ. The CDR3 runs to 13 residues.

The CDR3 loop is CASSVDSGIYEQYF. The genes are TRBV7-9 and TRBJ2-7; TCRdb names TRBD1, which stays unverified in the absence of DNA. The length of the CDR3 is 14 residues. The germline V gene has CDR1 SEHNR and CDR2 FQNEAQ (reference sequence).

V and J are TRBV4-3 and TRBJ1-4; the D gene TCRdb calls, TRBD1, cannot be checked with no DNA. The CDR3 is 18 amino acids. Looked up from germline, CDR1 is LGHNA and CDR2 is YSLEER. The CDR3 loop reads CASSQEGFGGFGIEKLFF.

J is TRBJ2-7 and V is TRBV28; as DNA is missing, the TRBD2 call by TCRdb cannot be tested. This CDR3 has 15 residues. CDR1 is MDHEN, CDR2 SYDVKM, per germline. The CDR3 is CASSTGLAAFYEQYF.

The chain recombines TRBV7-6 with TRBJ2-7; absent DNA, TCRdb's TRBD1 call cannot be checked. Germline V lookup: CDR1 SGHVS, CDR2 FNYEAQ. CDR3 size: 14 residues. The CDR3 loop is CASSQSGTLYEQYF.

This chain joins TRBV20-1 and TRBJ2-7; the TCRdb call, TRBD2, lacks DNA for checking. This CDR3 spans 14 amino acids. Germline-derived CDR1 and CDR2 are DFQATT and SNEGSKA (reference sequence). The CDR3 protein is CSAREPGLAGEQYF.

In terms of frequency, this clonotype is medium-sized. The rearrangement links TRBV5-1 to TRBJ2-7; lacking DNA, the TRBD1 call made by TCRdb goes unchecked. This CDR3 comprises 16 residues. The germline CDR1 and CDR2 sequences are SGHRS and YFSETQ. CDR3: CASNPTTGGDVYEQYF.

This chain links TRBV28 with TRBJ2-7; TCRdb gives TRBD1 as the D gene, but with no DNA this cannot be confirmed. Germline CDR1 MDHEN, CDR2 SYDVKM. CDR3 length: 13 amino acids. CDR3 residues: CASSPQGNYEQYF.

The V and J genes are TRBV9 and TRBJ1-1; TCRdb's D gene call, TRBD1, goes unchecked for lack of DNA. CDR1 is SGDLS and CDR2 is YYNGEE in the germline V gene. The CDR3 totals 15 residues. This CDR3 reads CASSGSGQGSTEAFF.

The chain joins TRBV18 to TRBJ2-7; TCRdb gives TRBD1 as the D gene, but with no DNA this cannot be confirmed. There are 14 residues in the CDR3. Germline V gene data show CDR1 as KGHSH and CDR2 as LQKENI. The CDR3 sequence: CASSPRTVSYEQYF.